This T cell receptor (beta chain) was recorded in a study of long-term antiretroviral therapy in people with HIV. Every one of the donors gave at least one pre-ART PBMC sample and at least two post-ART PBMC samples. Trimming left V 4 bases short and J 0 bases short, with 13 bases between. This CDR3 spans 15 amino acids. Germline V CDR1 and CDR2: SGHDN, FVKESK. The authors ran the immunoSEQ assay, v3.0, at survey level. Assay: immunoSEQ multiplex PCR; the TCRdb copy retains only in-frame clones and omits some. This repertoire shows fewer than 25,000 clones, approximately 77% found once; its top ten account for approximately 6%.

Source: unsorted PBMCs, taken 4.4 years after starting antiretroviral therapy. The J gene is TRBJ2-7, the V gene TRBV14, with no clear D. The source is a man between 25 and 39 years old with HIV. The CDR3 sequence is CASSPLGGSSYEQYF. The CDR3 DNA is TGTGCCAGCAGCCCACTTGGCGGCAGCTCCTACGAGCAGTACTTC.